The 27 T cell receptor beta chains reported below all come from one sample, sequenced in a study of response to subunit inactivated influenza vaccine. One entry per CDR3 protein results from TCRdb running MiXCR on the RT-PCR reads. The table lists 530,000 or so distinct CDR3 sequences, 14% of them singletons. This specimen consisted of PBMCs from blood, obtained about 12 days after vaccination. All receptors derive from a man over 45 who received an inactivated influenza vaccine.

CDR3 bases: TGTGCCTCGACGGGACTAGCGGGAGGGGGCTCCTACAATGAGCAGTTCTTC. Residues: CASTGLAGGGSYNEQFF. The V and J genes are TRBV12-3 or TRBV12-4 and TRBJ2-1; 16 nucleotides align to TRBD2. Trimming took 11 bases from V and 0 from J; bases not matched to a gene: 7. The CDR3 is 17 residues long.

This clonotype has a count of ten or more. V is TRBV12-3 or TRBV12-4 and J is TRBJ1-2; the D is unclear. Trimming removed 2 bases at V and 7 bases at J, with 14 bases between. CDR3 size: 14 residues. The CDR3 region has the DNA TGTGCCAGCAGTTTAAACTACGGCCGGAGTGGCTACACCTTC. This codes for CASSLNYGRSGYTF.

The chain is built from TRBV7-8 and TRBJ1-4; no reliable D call. V was trimmed by 5 bases and J by 11 bases, leaving 24 bases between them. The germline V gene has CDR1 SGHVS and CDR2 FQNEAQ. There are 16 residues in the CDR3. The chain's CDR3 is CASSGERHSPRRKLFF. CDR3 DNA sequence: TGTGCCAGCAGCGGAGAAAGACATTCCCCTCGAAGGAAACTGTTTTTT.

This clonotype came up a few times. V and J are TRBV20-1 and TRBJ2-5, with TRBD1 matching over 8 bases. CDR1 is DFQATT, CDR2 SNEGSKA, per germline (reference sequence). The CDR3 runs to 15 residues. V trimming: 1 base; J trimming: 5 bases; junction bases outside the gene matches: 9. CDR3 nucleotide sequence: TGCAGTGCTAGAGCACAGACAGGGGCCTTCGAGACCCAGTACTTC. Translating it yields CSARAQTGAFETQYF.

The chain carries TRBV5-5 and TRBJ2-2; 15 bases are a match to TRBD2. This CDR3 has 18 amino acids. The V gene end was trimmed by 2 bases and the J gene end by 3 bases; junction bases not matched to a gene: 5. CDR1 SGHKS and CDR2 YYEKEE come from the germline V gene (reference sequence). The CDR3 nucleotides read TGTGCCAGCAGCTTCGGGACTAGCGGGGGGCTCTACACCGGGGAGCTGTTTTTT. This encodes CASSFGTSGGLYTGELFF.

V and J are TRBV6-2 or TRBV6-3 and TRBJ2-5, with D tentatively TRBD1 (6 bases). The CDR3 has 15 residues. Germline V gene lookup returns CDR1 MNHEY and CDR2 SVGEGT. V shed 4 bases and J shed 1 base, with 13 bases lying between them. The CDR3 DNA follows: TGTGCCAGCAGTTCCTCCATGGACAGCCAAGAGACCCAGTACTTC. It translates to CASSSSMDSQETQYF.

In this sample, this clonotype turned up a few times. The rearrangement joins TRBV10-3 to TRBJ2-3, with 8 positions matching TRBD2. Trimming at V came to 8 bases and at J to 2 bases, leaving 6 bases not matched to a gene. Germline V lookup: CDR1 ENHRY, CDR2 SYGVKD. There are 14 residues in the CDR3. The CDR3 here is CAIAGGGYTDTQYF. In nucleotides, the CDR3 is TGTGCCATCGCGGGCGGGGGGTACACAGATACGCAGTATTTT.

At least ten counts were recorded for this clonotype. V gene TRBV28 combines with J gene TRBJ2-7, with 9 bases matching TRBD1. The trim removed 5 bases at V and 3 bases at J, leaving 23 bases unmatched. Germline assignment: CDR1 MDHEN and CDR2 SYDVKM. The CDR3 has 20 residues. CDR3 nucleotides: TGTGCCAGCAGTGCAACCTTAGGGATTAATCCGGGACAGGGTATCTACGAGCAGTACTTC. It is translated as CASSATLGINPGQGIYEQYF. The whole variable domain, remainder taken from reference TRBV28 and TRBJ2-7, is DVKVTQSSRYLVKRTGEKVFLECVQDMDHENMFWYRQDPGLGLRLIYFSYDVKMKEKGDIPEGYSVSREKKERFSLILESASTNQTSMYLCASSATLGINPGQGIYEQYFGPGTRLTVT.

In its sample, this clonotype was seen many times. This chain joins TRBV29-1 and TRBJ2-3, with D perhaps matching TRBD1 or TRBD2 (5 bases each). Trimming shortened V by 5 bases and J by 4 bases, and 22 bases separated the two germline ends. CDR3 size: 16 residues. In germline, CDR1 is SQVTM, CDR2 ANQGSEA. CDR3 loop: CSVLAGWGFSSDTQYF. The CDR3 DNA follows: TGCAGCGTTCTGGCGGGCTGGGGGTTCTCGTCAGATACGCAGTATTTT.

The chain couples TRBV5-1 to TRBJ1-1, with TRBD1 matching 7 bases. The germline gives CDR1 SGHRS, CDR2 YFSETQ. The V segment lost 4 bases and the J segment 7 bases; nucleotides outside the gene matches: 10. The CDR3 extends over 14 amino acids. CDR3 protein: CASSPPDRLGEAFF. The CDR3 DNA follows: TGCGCCAGCAGCCCCCCGGACAGGCTTGGTGAAGCTTTCTTT.

In its sample, this clonotype was seen once. The chain recombines TRBV14 with TRBJ2-2, with D hard to call. The CDR3 has 15 amino acids. The V end was cut by 1 base, the J end by 4 bases, with 10 bases between. The germline V gene encodes CDR1 SGHDN and CDR2 FVKESK. The DNA of the CDR3 is TGTGCCAGCAGCCAAGCCCTTGGGCGCACCGGGGAGCTGTTTTTT. Translating gives CASSQALGRTGELFF. The variable domain in full, completed from reference TRBV14 and TRBJ2-2, reads EAGVTQFPSHSVIEKGQTVTLRCDPISGHDNLYWYRRVMGKEIKFLLHFVKESKQDESGMPNNRFLAERTGGTYSTLKVQPAELEDSGVYFCASSQALGRTGELFFGEGSRLTVL.

The chain is built from TRBV6-1 and TRBJ2-5; TRBD2 aligns across 14 bases. Germline CDR1 MNHNS, CDR2 SASEGT. Trimming cost V 4 bases and J 3 bases; bases outside gene matches: 1. The CDR3 has 15 residues. CDR3 bases: TGTGCCAGCAGTGGGACTAGCGGGGGGAAAGAGACCCAGTACTTC. It translates to CASSGTSGGKETQYF.

The rearrangement joins TRBV27 to TRBJ2-1; D is perhaps TRBD1 or TRBD2 (5 bases each). Germline CDR1 reads MNHEY; CDR2 reads SMNVEV (reference sequence). The V end lost 10 bases, the J end lost 8 bases, and 18 bases lay between the germline ends. CDR3 length equals 13 residues. CDR3 sequence reads: CAIGAFTGYEQFF. CDR3 DNA sequence: TGTGCCATCGGGGCGTTCACGGGATATGAGCAGTTCTTC.

This clonotype was found many times. The gene calls are TRBV19 and TRBJ2-1; possibly TRBD1 for D (5 bases). From germline, CDR1 is LNHDA and CDR2 SQIVND (reference sequence). CDR3 length: 13 residues. Trimming removed 0 bases from V and 7 bases from J, with 7 bases in between. CDR3 sequence: CASSIDRVNEQFF. The CDR3, as DNA: TGTGCCAGTAGTATAGACAGGGTGAATGAGCAGTTCTTC.

This chain joins TRBV7-3 and TRBJ2-3; 8 bases are shared with TRBD1. This CDR3 has 15 amino acids. V trimming: 2 bases; J trimming: 4 bases; junction bases outside the gene matches: 5. CDR1 is SGHTA and CDR2 is FQGTGA in the germline V gene. The CDR3 bases are TGTGCCAGCAGCTTACTTCCGACAGGGGCAGATACGCAGTATTTT. It specifies CASSLLPTGADTQYF.

There are a few counts of this clonotype. V usage is TRBV5-1 and J usage is TRBJ2-1; 10 bases align to TRBD2. Germline CDR1 and CDR2: SGHRS and YFSETQ. The CDR3 is 15 amino acids. With V trimmed by 2 bases and J by 6 bases, 5 bases remained unmatched. CDR3 loop: CASSLTAGGGNEQFF. DNA of the CDR3: TGCGCCAGCAGCTTAACAGCGGGAGGGGGCAATGAGCAGTTCTTC.

This clonotype has only a few counts. This chain joins TRBV5-6 and TRBJ2-5, with 7 bases matching TRBD1. Germline assignment: CDR1 SGHDT and CDR2 YYEEEE. There are 13 residues in the CDR3. V trimming: 4 bases; J trimming: 3 bases; junction bases outside the gene matches: 3. The chain's CDR3 is CASSIGTEETQYF. CDR3 DNA: TGTGCCAGCAGCATAGGGACAGAAGAGACCCAGTACTTC.

This clonotype was seen only a few times. V gene TRBV5-1 combines with J gene TRBJ2-1; D unresolved. Germline V lookup: CDR1 SGHRS, CDR2 YFSETQ. This CDR3 has 13 residues. V was cut by 4 bases and J by 12 bases, with 17 bases left in between. The CDR3 loop is CASSQESRVLQFF. The CDR3 DNA reads as TGCGCCAGCAGCCAGGAGTCACGGGTCCTGCAGTTCTTC.

The CDR3 sequence is CASSYRAGTDTQYF. CDR3 DNA: TGTGCCAGCAGTTACCGGGCAGGCACAGATACGCAGTATTTT. This chain links TRBV6-5 with TRBJ2-3, with no clear D. Trimming removed 2 bases from V and 1 base from J, with 7 bases in between. Germline V gene data show CDR1 as MNHEY and CDR2 as SVGAGI. This CDR3 is built from 14 residues.

V gene TRBV5-1 combines with J gene TRBJ2-3, with D tentatively TRBD2 (5 bases). CDR3 length equals 15 residues. CDR1 and CDR2 from the germline V gene are SGHRS and YFSETQ. With 3 bases removed from V and 0 bases from J, the gap between germline ends came to 11 bases. CDR3 region: CASSYRGTSTDTQYF. The CDR3 DNA is TGCGCCAGCAGCTACCGGGGAACTAGCACAGATACGCAGTATTTT.

This clonotype was counted a few times. With a much larger clone just one base away, this may be a read error. The chain joins TRBV7-9 to TRBJ2-5, with D perhaps matching TRBD2 (5 bases). This CDR3 has 11 residues. Trimming removed 5 bases at V and 4 bases at J, with 5 bases between. The germline CDR1 and CDR2 sequences are SEHNR and FQNEAQ (reference sequence). The chain's CDR3 is CASSEGETQYF. The CDR3 nucleotides read TGTGCCAGCAGCGAGGGAGAGACCCAGTACTTC.

The V and J genes are TRBV4-3 and TRBJ2-1, with 8 bases aligning to TRBD2. From germline, CDR1 is LGHNA and CDR2 YSLEER. There are 16 residues in the CDR3. V lost 4 bases and J lost 3; bases outside the gene matches: 8. The CDR3 region is CASSRTGTSLYNEQFF. In DNA, the CDR3 is TGCGCCAGCAGCCGGACCGGGACTAGTCTCTACAATGAGCAGTTCTTC.

The gene calls are TRBV7-2 and TRBJ1-5, with D maybe TRBD1 (6 bases). The CDR3 loop spans 15 amino acids. Germline lookup yields CDR1 SGHTA and CDR2 FQGNSA. Deletions cut 1 base from V and 3 bases from J, with 10 bases between. CDR3 sequence reads: CASSLVGATNQPQHF. CDR3 DNA sequence: TGTGCCAGCAGCTTAGTGGGGGCCACCAATCAGCCCCAGCATTTT.

This clonotype has more than one count but fewer than ten. This rearrangement joins TRBV28 to TRBJ1-2; no definite D call. This CDR3 is built from 13 residues. Germline V lookup: CDR1 MDHEN, CDR2 SYDVKM. V was pared by 3 bases and J by 4 bases, with 9 bases between. The CDR3 region has the DNA TGTGCCAGCAGTTTCCTTGGCGTCTATGGCTACACCTTC. Translation: CASSFLGVYGYTF.

The chain's CDR3 is CASSSGRLQTGEQYF. The CDR3 region has the DNA TGCGCCAGCAGCAGTGGGAGACTTCAAACGGGCGAGCAGTACTTC. The gene calls are TRBV5-1 and TRBJ2-7, with a tentative D call TRBD2 (5 bases). V was clipped by 4 bases and J by 6 bases, with 20 bases between them. Germline V gene lookup returns CDR1 SGHRS and CDR2 YFSETQ. The CDR3 is 15 amino acids.

The table lists this clonotype with a few counts. The J gene is TRBJ2-4, the V gene TRBV6-5; 9 nucleotides match TRBD1. There are 17 residues in the CDR3. Germline CDR1 MNHEY, CDR2 SVGAGI. Trimming at V came to 0 bases and at J to 2 bases, leaving 5 bases not matched to a gene. In DNA, the CDR3 is TGTGCCAGCAGTTACTCCTCACAGGGGGCAACCAAAAACATTCAGTACTTC. Protein sequence: CASSYSSQGATKNIQYF.

The rearrangement uses TRBV20-1 and TRBJ2-1; D might be TRBD2 (5 bases). The CDR3 has 15 residues. CDR1 and CDR2 from the germline V gene are DFQATT and SNEGSKA (reference sequence). V was clipped by 6 bases and J by 6 bases, with 21 bases between them. CDR3 nucleotides: TGCAGTGCCACGCGAGCGGTGGAGTGGATCAATGAGCAGTTCTTC. Translated, it gives CSATRAVEWINEQFF.